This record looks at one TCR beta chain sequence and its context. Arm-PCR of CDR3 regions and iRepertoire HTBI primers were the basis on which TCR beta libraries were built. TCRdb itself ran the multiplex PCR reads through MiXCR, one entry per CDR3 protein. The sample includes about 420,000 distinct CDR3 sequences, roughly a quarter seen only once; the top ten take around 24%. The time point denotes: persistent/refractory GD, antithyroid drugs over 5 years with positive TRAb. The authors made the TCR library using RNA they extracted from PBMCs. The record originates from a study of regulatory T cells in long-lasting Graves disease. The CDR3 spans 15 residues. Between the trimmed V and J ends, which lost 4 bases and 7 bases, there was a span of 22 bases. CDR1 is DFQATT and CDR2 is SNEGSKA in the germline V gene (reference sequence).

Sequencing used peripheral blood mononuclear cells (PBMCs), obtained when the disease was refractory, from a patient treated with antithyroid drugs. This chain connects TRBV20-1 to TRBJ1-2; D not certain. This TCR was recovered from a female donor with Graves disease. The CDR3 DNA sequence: TGCAGTGCTATCGATCGCGGACGGACCCTTTTTGGCTACACCTTC. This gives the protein CSAIDRGRTLFGYTF.